The present TCR beta chain was sequenced within a study of T cells in Graves' hyperthyroidism and ophthalmopathy. The CDR3 has 20 amino acids. Between the trimmed V and J ends, which lost 0 bases and 2 bases, there was a span of 27 bases. Germline lookup yields CDR1 SQVTM and CDR2 ANQGSEA. The definition of stable Graves' hyperthyroidism was no ophthalmopathy progression within 18 months. Reasons for excluding patients were uncontrolled infection, other autoimmune disease, pregnancy or lactation. For the diagnoses, clinical symptoms, serum thyroxine and TRAb, thyroid ultrasound and orbital computed tomography were used. This clonotype was counted many times. The investigators amplified TCR beta CDR3 regions from RNA transcripts. A first-round RT-PCR of the TCR CDR3 used the HTBI primer set. Using its own MiXCR run on the multiplex PCR reads, TCRdb lists one record per CDR3 protein. The sample comprises 400,000 to 500,000 distinct CDR3 sequences, about an eighth of which are singletons, and under 20% rests with the top ten.

This clonotype originated in a young woman with Graves' hyperthyroidism. The J gene is TRBJ2-3, the V gene TRBV29-1; TRBD1 or TRBD2 may be the D gene (6 bases each). Specimen: blood. CDR3 protein: CSVEDRGTRGSLLDTDTQYF. CDR3 DNA sequence: TGCAGCGTTGAAGATCGCGGGACACGGGGATCCTTATTGGACACAGATACGCAGTATTTT.